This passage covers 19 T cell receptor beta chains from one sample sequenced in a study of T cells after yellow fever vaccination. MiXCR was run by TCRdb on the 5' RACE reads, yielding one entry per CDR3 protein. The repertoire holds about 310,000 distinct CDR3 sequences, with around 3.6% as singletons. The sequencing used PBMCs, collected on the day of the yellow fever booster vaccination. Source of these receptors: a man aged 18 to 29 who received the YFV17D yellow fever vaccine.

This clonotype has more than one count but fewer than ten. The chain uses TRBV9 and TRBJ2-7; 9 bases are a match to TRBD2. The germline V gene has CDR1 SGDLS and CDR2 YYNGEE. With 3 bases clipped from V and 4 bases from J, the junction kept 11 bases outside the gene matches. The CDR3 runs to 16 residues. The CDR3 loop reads CASSARGLAGLYEQYF. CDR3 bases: TGTGCCAGCAGCGCCCGGGGGCTAGCGGGGTTGTACGAGCAGTACTTC.

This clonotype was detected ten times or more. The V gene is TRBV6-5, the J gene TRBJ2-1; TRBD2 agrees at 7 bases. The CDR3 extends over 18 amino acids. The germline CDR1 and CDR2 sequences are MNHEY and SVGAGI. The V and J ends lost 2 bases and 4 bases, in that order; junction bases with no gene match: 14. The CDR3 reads CASSYNGAQGGDYNEQFF. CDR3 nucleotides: TGTGCCAGCAGTTACAACGGCGCCCAGGGAGGGGATTACAATGAGCAGTTCTTC.

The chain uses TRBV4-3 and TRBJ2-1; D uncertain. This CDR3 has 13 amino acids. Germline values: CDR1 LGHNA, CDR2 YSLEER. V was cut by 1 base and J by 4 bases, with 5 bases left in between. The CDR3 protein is CASSQGIYNEQFF. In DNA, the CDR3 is TGCGCCAGCAGCCAAGGTATTTACAATGAGCAGTTCTTC.

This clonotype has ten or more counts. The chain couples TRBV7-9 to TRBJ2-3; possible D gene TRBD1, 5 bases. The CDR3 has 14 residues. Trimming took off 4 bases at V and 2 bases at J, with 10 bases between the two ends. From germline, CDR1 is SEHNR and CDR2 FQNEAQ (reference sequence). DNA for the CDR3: TGTGCCAGCAGCTCCTGGACATACACAGATACGCAGTATTTT. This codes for CASSSWTYTDTQYF.

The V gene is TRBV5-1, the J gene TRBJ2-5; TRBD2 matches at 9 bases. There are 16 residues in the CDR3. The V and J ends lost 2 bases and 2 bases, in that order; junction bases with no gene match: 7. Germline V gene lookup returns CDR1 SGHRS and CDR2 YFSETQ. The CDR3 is CASSFLGLAVQETQYF. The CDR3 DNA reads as TGCGCCAGCAGCTTTTTGGGACTAGCTGTACAAGAGACCCAGTACTTC. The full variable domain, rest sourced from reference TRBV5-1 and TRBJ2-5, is KAGVTQTPRYLIKTRGQQVTLSCSPISGHRSVSWYQQTPGQGLQFLFEYFSETQRNKGNFPGRFSGRQFSNSRSEMNVSTLELGDSALYLCASSFLGLAVQETQYFGPGTRLLVL.

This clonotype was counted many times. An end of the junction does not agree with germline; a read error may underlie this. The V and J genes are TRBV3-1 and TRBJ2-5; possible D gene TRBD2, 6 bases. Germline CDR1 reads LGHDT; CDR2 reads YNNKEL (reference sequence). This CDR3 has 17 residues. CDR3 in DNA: TGTGCCAGCACCCAAAAGCGGGCGGGGATTGGGTCAGAGACCCAGTACTTC. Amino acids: CASTQKRAGIGSETQYF.

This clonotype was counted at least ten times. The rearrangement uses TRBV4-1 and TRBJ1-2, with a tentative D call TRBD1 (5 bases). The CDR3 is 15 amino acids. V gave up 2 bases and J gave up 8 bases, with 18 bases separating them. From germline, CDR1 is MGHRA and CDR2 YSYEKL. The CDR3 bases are TGCGCCAGCAGCCAAAACCGGGGGGGGAGCAGCGGCTACACCTTC. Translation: CASSQNRGGSSGYTF.

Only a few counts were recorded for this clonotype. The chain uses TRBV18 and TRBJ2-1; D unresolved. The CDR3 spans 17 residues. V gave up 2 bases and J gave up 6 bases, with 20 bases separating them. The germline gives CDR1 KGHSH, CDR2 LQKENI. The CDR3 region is CASSPSISADGPNEQFF. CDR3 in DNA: TGTGCCAGCTCACCAAGTATCTCGGCAGACGGGCCCAATGAGCAGTTCTTC.

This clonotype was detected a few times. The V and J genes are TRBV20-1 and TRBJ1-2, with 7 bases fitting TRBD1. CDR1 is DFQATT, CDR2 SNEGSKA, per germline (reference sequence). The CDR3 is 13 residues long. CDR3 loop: CSALDRASYGYTF. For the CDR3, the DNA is TGCAGCGCCCTCGACAGGGCCTCCTATGGCTACACCTTC.

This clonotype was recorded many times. In DNA form, the CDR3 reads TGCGCCAGCAGCTTGGATCAGTATGGCTACACCTTC. This translates into CASSLDQYGYTF. The chain combines TRBV5-1 with TRBJ1-2; D gene uncertain. Per germline, CDR1 SGHRS and CDR2 YFSETQ. Trimming took 0 bases from V and 5 from J, leaving 5 bases between them. This CDR3 is 12 amino acids long.

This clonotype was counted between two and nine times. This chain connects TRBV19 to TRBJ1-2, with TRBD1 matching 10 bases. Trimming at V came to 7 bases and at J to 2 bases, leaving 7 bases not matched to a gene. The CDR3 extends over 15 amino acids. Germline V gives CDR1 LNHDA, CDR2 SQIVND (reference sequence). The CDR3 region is CASNPRTGGNYGYTF. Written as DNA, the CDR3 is TGTGCCAGTAACCCGAGGACAGGGGGAAACTATGGCTACACCTTC.

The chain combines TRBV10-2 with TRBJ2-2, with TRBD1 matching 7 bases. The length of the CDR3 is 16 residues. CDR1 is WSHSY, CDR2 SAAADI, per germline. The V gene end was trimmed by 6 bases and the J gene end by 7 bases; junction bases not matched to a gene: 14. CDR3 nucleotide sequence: TGCGCCAGCAGCGCCCGGGACAGCGGTTATGTCGGGGAGCTGTTTTTT. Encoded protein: CASSARDSGYVGELFF.

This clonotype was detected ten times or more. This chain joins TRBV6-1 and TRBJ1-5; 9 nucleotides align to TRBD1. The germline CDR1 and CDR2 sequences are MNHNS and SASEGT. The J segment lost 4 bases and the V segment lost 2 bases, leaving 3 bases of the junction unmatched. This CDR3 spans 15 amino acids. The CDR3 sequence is CASSEMGQGNQPQHF. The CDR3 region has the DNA TGTGCCAGCAGTGAAATGGGACAGGGTAATCAGCCCCAGCATTTT.

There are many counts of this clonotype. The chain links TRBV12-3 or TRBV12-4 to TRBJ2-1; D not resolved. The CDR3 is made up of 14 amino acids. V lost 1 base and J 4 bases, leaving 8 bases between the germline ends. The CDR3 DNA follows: TGTGCCAGCAGTTTAGATTCGGTATACAATGAGCAGTTCTTC. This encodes CASSLDSVYNEQFF.

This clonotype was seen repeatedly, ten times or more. This CDR3 is CASSFGLAGGTYEQYF. The CDR3 DNA reads as TGCGCCAGCAGCTTCGGACTAGCGGGGGGGACCTACGAGCAGTACTTC. The chain is built from TRBV5-1 and TRBJ2-7; TRBD2 matches 15 bases. The CDR3 spans 16 residues. Germline loops: CDR1 SGHRS, CDR2 YFSETQ. The J segment lost 2 bases and the V segment lost 2 bases, leaving 2 bases of the junction unmatched. The complete variable domain, with remaining parts taken from reference TRBV5-1 and TRBJ2-7, reads KAGVTQTPRYLIKTRGQQVTLSCSPISGHRSVSWYQQTPGQGLQFLFEYFSETQRNKGNFPGRFSGRQFSNSRSEMNVSTLELGDSALYLCASSFGLAGGTYEQYFGPGTRLTVT.

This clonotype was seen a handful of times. The CDR3 loop is CASSSKVGTEAFF. CDR3 sequence (DNA): TGTGCCAGCAGCTCTAAGGTGGGGACTGAAGCTTTCTTT. The rearrangement links TRBV7-3 to TRBJ1-1; D uncertain. The CDR3 contains 13 residues. V was shortened by 4 bases and J by 5 bases, with 11 bases between the two germline ends. Per germline, CDR1 SGHTA and CDR2 FQGTGA.

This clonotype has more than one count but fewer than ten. CDR3 sequence: CASSQDASGGKQFF. In DNA form, the CDR3 reads TGTGCCAGCAGCCAAGACGCTAGCGGGGGGAAGCAGTTCTTC. J is TRBJ2-1 and V is TRBV3-1, with TRBD2 identical over 11 bases. The length of the CDR3 is 14 residues. Germline V lookup: CDR1 LGHDT, CDR2 YNNKEL (reference sequence). The J segment lost 11 bases and the V segment lost 0 bases, leaving 3 bases of the junction unmatched.

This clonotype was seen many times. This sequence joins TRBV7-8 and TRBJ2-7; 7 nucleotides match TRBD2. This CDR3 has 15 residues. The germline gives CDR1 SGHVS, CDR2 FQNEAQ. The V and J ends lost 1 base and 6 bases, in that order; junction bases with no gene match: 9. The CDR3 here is CASSLDSGGLREQYV. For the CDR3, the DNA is TGTGCCAGCAGCTTAGATTCGGGGGGACTCCGCGAGCAGTACGTC.

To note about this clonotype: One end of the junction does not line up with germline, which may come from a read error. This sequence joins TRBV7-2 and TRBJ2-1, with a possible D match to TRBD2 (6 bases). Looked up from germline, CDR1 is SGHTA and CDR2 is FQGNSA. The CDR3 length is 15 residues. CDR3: CASSVGTSTYYEQFF. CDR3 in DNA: TGTGCCAGCAGCGTTGGGACTTCTACCTACTATGAGCAGTTCTTC.